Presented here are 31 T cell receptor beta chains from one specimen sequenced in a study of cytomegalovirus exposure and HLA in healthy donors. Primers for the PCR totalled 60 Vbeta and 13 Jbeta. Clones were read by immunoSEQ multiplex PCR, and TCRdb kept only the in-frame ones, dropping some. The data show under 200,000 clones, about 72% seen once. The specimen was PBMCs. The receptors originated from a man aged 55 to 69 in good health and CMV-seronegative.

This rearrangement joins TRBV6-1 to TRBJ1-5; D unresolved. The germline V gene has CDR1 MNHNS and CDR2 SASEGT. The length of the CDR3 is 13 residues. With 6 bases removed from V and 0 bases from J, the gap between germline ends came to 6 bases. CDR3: CASRTDSNQPQHF. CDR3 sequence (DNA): TGTGCCAGCAGAACTGATAGCAATCAGCCCCAGCATTTT.

The CDR3 nucleotides are TGCGCCAGCAGCTTGTCGGGACAGTTGGGCTACGAGCAGTACTTC. Translating gives CASSLSGQLGYEQYF. The gene calls are TRBV5-1 and TRBJ2-7, with 7 bases identical to TRBD1. The germline CDR1 and CDR2 sequences are SGHRS and YFSETQ. The CDR3 has 15 residues. The J segment lost 3 bases and the V segment lost 1 base, leaving 7 bases of the junction unmatched.

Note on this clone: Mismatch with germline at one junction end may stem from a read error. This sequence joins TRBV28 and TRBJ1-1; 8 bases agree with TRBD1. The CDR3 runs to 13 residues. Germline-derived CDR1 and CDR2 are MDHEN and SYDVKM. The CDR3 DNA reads TGTGCCAGCAGTTTATTTGGGTCAGGGGGCGTACTATTT. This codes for CASSLFGSGGVLF. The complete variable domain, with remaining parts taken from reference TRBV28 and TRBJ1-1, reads DVKVTQSSRYLVKRTGEKVFLECVQDMDHENMFWYRQDPGLGLRLIYFSYDVKMKEKGDIPEGYSVSREKKERFSLILESASTNQTSMYLCASSLFGSGGVLFGQGTRLTVV.

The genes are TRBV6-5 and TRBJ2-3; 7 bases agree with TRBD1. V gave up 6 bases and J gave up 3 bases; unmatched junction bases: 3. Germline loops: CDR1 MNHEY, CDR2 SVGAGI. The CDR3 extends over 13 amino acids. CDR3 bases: TGTGCCAGCAGCAGGGGGAGAACAGATACGCAGTATTTT. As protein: CASSRGRTDTQYF.

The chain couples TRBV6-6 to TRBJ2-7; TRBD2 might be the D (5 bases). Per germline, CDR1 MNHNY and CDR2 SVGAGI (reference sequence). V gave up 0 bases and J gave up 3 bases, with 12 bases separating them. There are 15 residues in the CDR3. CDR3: CASSYSESEGYEQYF. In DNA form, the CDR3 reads TGTGCCAGCAGTTACTCGGAGTCAGAGGGCTACGAGCAGTACTTC.

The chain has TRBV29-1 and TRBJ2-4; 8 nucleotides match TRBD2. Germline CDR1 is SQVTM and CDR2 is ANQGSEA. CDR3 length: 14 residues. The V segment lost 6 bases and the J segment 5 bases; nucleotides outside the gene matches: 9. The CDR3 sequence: CSVGTGTRQNIQYF. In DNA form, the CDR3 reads TGCAGCGTGGGGACCGGGACTAGACAAAACATTCAGTACTTC. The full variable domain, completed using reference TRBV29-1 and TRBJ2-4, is SAVISQKPSRDICQRGTSLTIQCQVDSQVTMMFWYRQQPGQSLTLIATANQGSEATYESGFVIDKFPISRPNLTFSTLTVSNMSPEDSSIYLCSVGTGTRQNIQYFGAGTRLSVL.

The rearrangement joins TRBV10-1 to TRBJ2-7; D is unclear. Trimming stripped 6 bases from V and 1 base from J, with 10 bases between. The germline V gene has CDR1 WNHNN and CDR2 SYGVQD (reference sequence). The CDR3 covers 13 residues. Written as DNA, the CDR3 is TGCGCCAGCAGGAATGACAAGTCCTACGAGCAGTACTTC. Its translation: CASRNDKSYEQYF.

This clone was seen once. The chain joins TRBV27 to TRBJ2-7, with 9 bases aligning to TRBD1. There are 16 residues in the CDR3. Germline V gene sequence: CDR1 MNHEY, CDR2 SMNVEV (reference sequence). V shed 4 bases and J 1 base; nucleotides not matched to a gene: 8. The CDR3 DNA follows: TGTGCCAGCAGTTCCCACGGGACAGGGTCTTCCTACGAGCAGTACTTC. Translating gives CASSSHGTGSSYEQYF.

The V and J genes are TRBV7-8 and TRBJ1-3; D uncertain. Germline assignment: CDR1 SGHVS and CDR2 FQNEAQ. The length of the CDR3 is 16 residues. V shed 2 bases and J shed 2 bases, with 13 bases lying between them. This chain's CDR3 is CASSLRFTQTGNTIYF. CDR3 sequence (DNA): TGTGCCAGCAGCTTACGGTTTACGCAAACTGGAAACACCATATATTTT.

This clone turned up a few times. CDR3 loop: CASSREVTEAFF. The CDR3 DNA reads as TGTGCCAGCAGCAGAGAGGTGACTGAAGCTTTCTTT. The chain recombines TRBV7-2 with TRBJ1-1; no reliable D call. V gave up 5 bases and J gave up 5 bases, with 9 bases separating them. Germline V gene lookup returns CDR1 SGHTA and CDR2 FQGNSA. This CDR3 spans 12 amino acids.

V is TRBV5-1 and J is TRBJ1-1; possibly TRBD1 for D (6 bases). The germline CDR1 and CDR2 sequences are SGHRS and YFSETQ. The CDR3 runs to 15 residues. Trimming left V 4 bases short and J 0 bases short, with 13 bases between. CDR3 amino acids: CASSDLQGMNTEAFF. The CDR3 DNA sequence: TGCGCCAGCAGCGACTTACAGGGAATGAACACTGAAGCTTTCTTT.

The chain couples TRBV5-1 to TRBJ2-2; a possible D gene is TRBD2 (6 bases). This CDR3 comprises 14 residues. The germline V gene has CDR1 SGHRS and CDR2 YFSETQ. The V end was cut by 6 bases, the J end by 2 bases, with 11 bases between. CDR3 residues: CASTPGLNTGELFF. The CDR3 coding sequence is TGCGCCAGCACCCCGGGACTTAACACCGGGGAGCTGTTTTTT.

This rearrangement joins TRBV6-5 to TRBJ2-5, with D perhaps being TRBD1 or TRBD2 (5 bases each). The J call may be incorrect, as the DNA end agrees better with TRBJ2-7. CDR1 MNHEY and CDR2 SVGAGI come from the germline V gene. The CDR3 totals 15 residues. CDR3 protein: CASSGRTTSSYEQYF. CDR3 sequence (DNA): TGTGCCAGCAGCGGCCGGACAACTAGCTCCTACGAGCAGTACTTC.

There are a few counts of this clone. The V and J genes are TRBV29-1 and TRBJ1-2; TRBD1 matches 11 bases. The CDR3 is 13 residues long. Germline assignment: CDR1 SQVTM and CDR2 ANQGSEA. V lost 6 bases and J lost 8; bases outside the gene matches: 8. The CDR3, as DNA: TGCAGCGTGGGGACAGGGGGGAGTAGGGGCTACACCTTC. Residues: CSVGTGGSRGYTF.

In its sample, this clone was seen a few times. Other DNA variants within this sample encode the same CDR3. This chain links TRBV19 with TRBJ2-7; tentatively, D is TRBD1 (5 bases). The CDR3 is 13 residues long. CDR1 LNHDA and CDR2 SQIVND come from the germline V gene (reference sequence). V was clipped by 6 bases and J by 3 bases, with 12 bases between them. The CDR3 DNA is TGTGCCAGTAGCAGGGATTCTTACTACGAGCAGTACTTC. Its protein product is CASSRDSYYEQYF.

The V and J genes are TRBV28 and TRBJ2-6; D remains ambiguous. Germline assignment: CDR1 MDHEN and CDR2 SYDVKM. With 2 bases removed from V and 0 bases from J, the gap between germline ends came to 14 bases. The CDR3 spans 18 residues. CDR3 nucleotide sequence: TGTGCCAGCAGTTTAACGAGGATATCCTTCTCTGGGGCCAACGTCCTGACTTTC. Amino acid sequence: CASSLTRISFSGANVLTF.

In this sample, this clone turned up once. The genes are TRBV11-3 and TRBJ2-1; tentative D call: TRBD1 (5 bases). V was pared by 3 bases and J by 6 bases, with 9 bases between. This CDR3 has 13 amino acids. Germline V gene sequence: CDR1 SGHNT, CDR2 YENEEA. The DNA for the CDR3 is TGTGCCAGCAGCTTTCAGGGTAGCAATGAGCAGTTCTTC. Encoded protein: CASSFQGSNEQFF.

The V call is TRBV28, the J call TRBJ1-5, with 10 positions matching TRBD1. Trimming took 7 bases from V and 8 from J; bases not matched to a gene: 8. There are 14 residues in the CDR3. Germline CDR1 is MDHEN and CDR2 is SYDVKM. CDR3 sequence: CASTNGQGVEPQHF. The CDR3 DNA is TGTGCCAGCACCAACGGACAGGGGGTTGAGCCCCAGCATTTT.

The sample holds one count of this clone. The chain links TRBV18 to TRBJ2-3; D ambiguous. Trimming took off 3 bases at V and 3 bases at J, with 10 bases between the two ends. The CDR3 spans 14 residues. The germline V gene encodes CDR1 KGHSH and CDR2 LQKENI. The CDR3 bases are TGTGCCAGCTCACCGTCCAGGTCGACAGATACGCAGTATTTT. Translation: CASSPSRSTDTQYF.

The DNA for the CDR3 is TGTGCCAGCAGCCCTCCGGGACAGAAAGGAGGGCTAAACATTCAGTACTTC. Translation gives CASSPPGQKGGLNIQYF. The chain recombines TRBV27 with TRBJ2-4; TRBD1 might be the D (7 bases). The ends were cut back, 6 bases at V and 6 bases at J, with 24 bases in the middle. Germline V gene lookup returns CDR1 MNHEY and CDR2 SMNVEV (reference sequence). The CDR3 loop spans 17 amino acids.

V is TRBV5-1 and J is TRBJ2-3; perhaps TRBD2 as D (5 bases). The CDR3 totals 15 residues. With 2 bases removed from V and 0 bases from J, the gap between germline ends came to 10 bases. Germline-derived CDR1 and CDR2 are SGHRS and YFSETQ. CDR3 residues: CASSFGLASTDTQYF. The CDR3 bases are TGCGCCAGCAGCTTCGGGCTAGCCAGCACAGATACGCAGTATTTT.

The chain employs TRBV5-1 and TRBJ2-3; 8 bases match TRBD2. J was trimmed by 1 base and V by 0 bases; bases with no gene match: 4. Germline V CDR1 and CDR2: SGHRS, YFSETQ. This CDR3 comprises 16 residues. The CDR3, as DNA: TGCGCCAGCAGCTTGGAGGGACTAGGAGGCACAGATACGCAGTATTTT. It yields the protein CASSLEGLGGTDTQYF.

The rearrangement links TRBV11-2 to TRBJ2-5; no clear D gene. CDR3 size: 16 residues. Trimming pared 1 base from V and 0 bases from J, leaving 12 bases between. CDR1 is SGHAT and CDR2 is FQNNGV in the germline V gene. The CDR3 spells CASSLGRSSYQETQYF. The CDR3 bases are TGTGCCAGCAGCTTAGGTCGAAGCTCTTACCAAGAGACCCAGTACTTC. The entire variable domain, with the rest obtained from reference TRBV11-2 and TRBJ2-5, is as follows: EAGVAQSPRYKIIEKRQSVAFWCNPISGHATLYWYQQILGQGPKLLIQFQNNGVVDDSQLPKDRFSAERLKGVDSTLKIQPAKLEDSAVYLCASSLGRSSYQETQYFGPGTRLLVL.

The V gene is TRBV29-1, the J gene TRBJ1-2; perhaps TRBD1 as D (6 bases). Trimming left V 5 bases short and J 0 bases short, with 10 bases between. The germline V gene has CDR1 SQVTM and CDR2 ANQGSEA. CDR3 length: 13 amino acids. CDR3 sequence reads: CSVNRQANYGYTF. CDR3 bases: TGCAGCGTTAACAGACAGGCTAACTATGGCTACACCTTC.

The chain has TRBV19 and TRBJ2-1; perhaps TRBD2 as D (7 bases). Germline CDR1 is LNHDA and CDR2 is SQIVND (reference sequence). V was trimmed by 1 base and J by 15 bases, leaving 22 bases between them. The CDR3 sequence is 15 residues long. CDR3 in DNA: TGTGCCAGTAGTATAGTGTACAGGGAGGGGTCCCTACGGTTCTTC. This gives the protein CASSIVYREGSLRFF.

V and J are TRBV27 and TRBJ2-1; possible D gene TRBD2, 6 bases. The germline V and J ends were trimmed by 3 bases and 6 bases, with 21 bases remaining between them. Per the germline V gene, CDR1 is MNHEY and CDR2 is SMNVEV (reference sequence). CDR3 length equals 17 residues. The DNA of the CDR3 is TGTGCCAGCAGTTTGAACCCCGGGACTTACCAGGGCAATGAGCAGTTCTTC. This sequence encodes CASSLNPGTYQGNEQFF.

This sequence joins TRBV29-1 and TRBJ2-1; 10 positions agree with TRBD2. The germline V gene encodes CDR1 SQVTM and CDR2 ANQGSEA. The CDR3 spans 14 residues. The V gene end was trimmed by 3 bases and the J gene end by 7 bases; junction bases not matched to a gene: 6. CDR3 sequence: CSVEGTSARNEQFF. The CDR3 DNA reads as TGCAGCGTTGAGGGGACTAGCGCGAGAAATGAGCAGTTCTTC.

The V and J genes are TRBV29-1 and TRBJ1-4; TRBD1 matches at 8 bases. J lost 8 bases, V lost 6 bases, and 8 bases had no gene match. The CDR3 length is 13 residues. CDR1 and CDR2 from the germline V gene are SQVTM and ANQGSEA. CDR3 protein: CSVTGTGREKLFF. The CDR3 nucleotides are TGCAGCGTGACCGGGACAGGTCGCGAAAAACTGTTTTTT.

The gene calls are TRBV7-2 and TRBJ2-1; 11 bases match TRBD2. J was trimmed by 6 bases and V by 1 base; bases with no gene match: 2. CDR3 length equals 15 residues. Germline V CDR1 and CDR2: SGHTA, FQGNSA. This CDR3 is CASSLEGLAVNEQFF. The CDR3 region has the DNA TGTGCCAGCAGCTTAGAGGGACTAGCGGTCAATGAGCAGTTCTTC.

The CDR3 DNA sequence: TGTGCCAGCTCACCACGGGGGCAGGGCCACTACAATGAGCAGTTCTTC. Translated: CASSPRGQGHYNEQFF. This chain joins TRBV18 and TRBJ2-1; D may be TRBD1 (6 bases). The CDR3 sequence is 16 residues long. V lost 1 base and J lost 3, with 13 bases in between. Germline V gene lookup returns CDR1 KGHSH and CDR2 LQKENI.

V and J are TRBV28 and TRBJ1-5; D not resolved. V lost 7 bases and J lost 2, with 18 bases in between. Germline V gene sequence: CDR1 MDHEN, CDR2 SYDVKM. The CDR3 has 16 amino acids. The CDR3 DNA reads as TGTGCCAGCATTGGAGGAGATACTCCTGGCAATCAGCCCCAGCATTTT. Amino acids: CASIGGDTPGNQPQHF.